The 29 T cell receptor beta chains presented below share a single source sample, sequenced in a study of T cells in Graves' hyperthyroidism and ophthalmopathy. Amplified TCR beta CDR3 regions derived from RNA transcripts. The HTBI primer set was used in a first-round RT-PCR of the TCR CDR3. TCRdb used MiXCR to reprocess the multiplex PCR reads, holding one entry per CDR3 protein. This sample has a few hundred thousand distinct CDR3 sequences, with 14% to 15% found just once. Sequenced sample: blood. The receptors originated from a woman between 25 and 40 years old with Graves' hyperthyroidism.

This clonotype was detected many times. The chain combines TRBV2 with TRBJ2-5, with 9 bases aligning to TRBD1. Germline V lookup: CDR1 SNHLY, CDR2 FYNNEI. J gave up 5 bases and V 9 bases, and 10 bases lay outside the gene matches. The CDR3 is 14 amino acids. The CDR3 spells CASTDRGRQETQYF. The CDR3 coding sequence is TGTGCCAGTACGGACAGGGGCCGTCAGGAGACCCAGTACTTC.

The V call is TRBV28, the J call TRBJ2-5; TRBD2 agrees at 9 bases. Germline CDR1 MDHEN, CDR2 SYDVKM. The CDR3 is made up of 14 amino acids. The junction had 13 bases not matched to a gene; V was cut back by 4 bases and J by 13 bases. DNA of the CDR3: TGTGCCAGCAGTTCCGGGACTAGCCTAGTTCTCCCGTACTTC. This encodes CASSSGTSLVLPYF.

CDR3 sequence reads: CASKRGTGGRNQPQHF. As DNA, the CDR3 is TGTGCCAGCAAGAGAGGGACAGGGGGTCGCAATCAGCCCCAGCATTTT. The J gene is TRBJ1-5, the V gene TRBV6-1; 11 bases match TRBD1. This CDR3 contains 16 residues. The trim removed 7 bases at V and 2 bases at J, leaving 7 bases unmatched. Germline CDR1 and CDR2: MNHNS and SASEGT.

This clonotype was detected many times. V gene TRBV5-1 combines with J gene TRBJ1-2; D possibly corresponds to TRBD1 (5 bases). Per the germline V gene, CDR1 is SGHRS and CDR2 is YFSETQ. CDR3 size: 14 residues. V was cut by 2 bases and J by 2 bases, with 10 bases left in between. Written as DNA, the CDR3 is TGCGCCAGCAGCTTAGCCGACAGAAACTATGGCTACACCTTC. Its protein is CASSLADRNYGYTF.

The sample holds many counts of this clonotype. The chain combines TRBV11-2 with TRBJ1-2; tentatively, D is TRBD1 (6 bases). The CDR3 runs to 18 residues. Germline V gene data show CDR1 as SGHAT and CDR2 as FQNNGV. V lost 6 bases to trimming and J lost 8 bases, with 31 bases between them. The CDR3 spells CASRFDPGHLSKRGGYTF. The CDR3, as DNA: TGTGCCAGCAGGTTCGACCCGGGACATCTTAGTAAGAGAGGAGGCTACACCTTC.

This clonotype was observed at least ten times. The chain carries TRBV9 and TRBJ1-1; no definite D call. This CDR3 spans 16 amino acids. Germline CDR1 reads SGDLS; CDR2 reads YYNGEE. Trimming removed 2 bases from V and 3 bases from J, with 17 bases in between. The CDR3 sequence: CASSVGPVTVDTEAFF. DNA of the CDR3: TGTGCCAGCAGCGTTGGACCGGTTACAGTGGACACTGAAGCTTTCTTT.

The chain couples TRBV20-1 to TRBJ2-1, with TRBD2 matching 11 bases. With V trimmed by 2 bases and J by 4 bases, 7 bases remained unmatched. The CDR3 sequence is 16 residues long. Germline V gene lookup returns CDR1 DFQATT and CDR2 SNEGSKA (reference sequence). The chain's CDR3 is CSARNLGTSGYNEQFF. The CDR3 bases are TGCAGTGCTAGAAATCTGGGGACTAGCGGATACAATGAGCAGTTCTTC.

V and J are TRBV7-9 and TRBJ2-7; TRBD1 agrees at 7 bases. The CDR3 runs 16 residues. With V trimmed by 5 bases and J by 3 bases, 13 bases remained unmatched. Germline assignment: CDR1 SEHNR and CDR2 FQNEAQ (reference sequence). CDR3 sequence reads: CASSARDSPMYYEQYF. The CDR3 bases are TGTGCCAGCAGCGCCCGGGACAGCCCTATGTACTACGAGCAGTACTTC.

The table lists this clonotype with many counts. The V and J genes are TRBV6-4 and TRBJ1-1; no reliable D call. Looked up from germline, CDR1 is MRHNA and CDR2 is SNTAGT. The CDR3 runs to 13 residues. The ends were cut back, 3 bases at V and 2 bases at J, with 7 bases in the middle. CDR3 residues: CASSETGNTEAFF. The CDR3 nucleotides are TGTGCCAGCAGTGAAACGGGAAACACTGAAGCTTTCTTT.

This clonotype has at least ten counts. This rearrangement joins TRBV7-2 to TRBJ2-3; 12 nucleotides align to TRBD2. The V gene's germline CDR1 is SGHTA and CDR2 FQGNSA. After removal of 1 base from V and 4 bases from J, the junction contained 12 bases not matched to a gene. The CDR3 contains 19 residues. For the CDR3, the DNA is TGTGCCAGCAGCTTAGAAGCGAGGCTAGCGGGAGGGGGCCCAGATACGCAGTATTTT. Its protein product is CASSLEARLAGGGPDTQYF.

Many counts were recorded for this clonotype. The V and J genes are TRBV2 and TRBJ2-1; D is perhaps TRBD2 (5 bases). This CDR3 is built from 12 residues. V lost 4 bases to trimming and J lost 10 bases, with 11 bases between them. Germline V gene lookup returns CDR1 SNHLY and CDR2 FYNNEI. The CDR3 sequence: CASSVSTREQFF. The CDR3, as DNA: TGTGCCAGCAGTGTCAGCACTAGAGAGCAGTTCTTC.

This clonotype turned up a few times. The rearrangement uses TRBV7-8 and TRBJ2-7; D not resolved. CDR1 SGHVS and CDR2 FQNEAQ come from the germline V gene. The CDR3 length is 14 residues. Trimming pared 3 bases from V and 1 base from J, leaving 10 bases between. As DNA, the CDR3 is TGTGCCAGCAGCTTGTATAAGGGTTCCTACGAGCAGTACTTC. It specifies CASSLYKGSYEQYF.

The table lists this clonotype with many counts. The V and J genes are TRBV5-1 and TRBJ2-3; 8 positions match TRBD1. This CDR3 is 15 amino acids long. The ends lost 4 bases at V and 3 bases at J; junction bases unmatched: 7. Germline V gene lookup returns CDR1 SGHRS and CDR2 YFSETQ. CDR3 bases: TGCGCCAGCAGCAAAGGACAGGGATTTACAGATACGCAGTATTTT. It encodes CASSKGQGFTDTQYF.

V usage is TRBV10-2 and J usage is TRBJ2-3, with 7 positions matching TRBD2. The CDR3 contains 14 residues. V lost 10 bases and J lost 1; bases outside the gene matches: 8. The germline CDR1 and CDR2 sequences are WSHSY and SAAADI. The DNA of the CDR3 is TGCGCCACTCTCCCGGGACTACGCACAGATACGCAGTATTTT. Translating it yields CATLPGLRTDTQYF.

The CDR3 nucleotides read TGCAGTGCTAGAGATCCCAGGCAGGGAAATCAGCCCCAGCATTTT. This codes for CSARDPRQGNQPQHF. The V gene is TRBV20-1, the J gene TRBJ1-5, with a weak D call TRBD1 (5 bases). The germline CDR1 and CDR2 sequences are DFQATT and SNEGSKA (reference sequence). CDR3 length: 15 residues. Trimming removed 0 bases at V and 4 bases at J, with 13 bases between.

The V and J genes are TRBV5-1 and TRBJ2-5; possibly TRBD1 for D (6 bases). The length of the CDR3 is 13 residues. Germline V lookup: CDR1 SGHRS, CDR2 YFSETQ. V shed 5 bases and J shed 1 base, with 9 bases lying between them. The CDR3 nucleotides read TGCGCCAGCAGAGGGACATTCCAAGAGACCCAGTACTTC. This sequence encodes CASRGTFQETQYF.

At least ten counts were recorded for this clonotype. The chain combines TRBV27 with TRBJ1-2; 11 bases fit TRBD1. After removal of 8 bases from V and 6 bases from J, the junction contained 11 bases not matched to a gene. This CDR3 contains 15 residues. From germline, CDR1 is MNHEY and CDR2 SMNVEV (reference sequence). The CDR3 DNA sequence: TGTGCCAGCCGGCGTACGGACAGGGGGCAGGATGGCTACACCTTC. Amino acids: CASRRTDRGQDGYTF.

This clonotype was picked up a small number of times. This chain connects TRBV20-1 to TRBJ2-1, with 12 bases matching TRBD2. The V gene end was trimmed by 6 bases and the J gene end by 4 bases; junction bases not matched to a gene: 10. Germline V CDR1 and CDR2: DFQATT, SNEGSKA (reference sequence). The CDR3 sequence is 16 residues long. CDR3 DNA: TGCAGTGCCCACGAAACGACTAGCGGGAGTTACAATGAGCAGTTCTTC. It codes for CSAHETTSGSYNEQFF.

At least ten counts were recorded for this clonotype. The rearrangement joins TRBV5-1 to TRBJ1-6; no clear D gene. Germline CDR1 reads SGHRS; CDR2 reads YFSETQ. The CDR3 totals 15 residues. The V gene lost 2 bases and the J gene lost 5 bases, with 11 bases spanning the gap. CDR3 sequence (DNA): TGCGCCAGCAGCTTCATCTTCGGCAATAATTCACCCCTCCACTTT. This codes for CASSFIFGNNSPLHF.

This clonotype appeared a few times. V gene TRBV20-1 combines with J gene TRBJ2-1; 10 bases are a match to TRBD2. CDR1 and CDR2 from the germline V gene are DFQATT and SNEGSKA (reference sequence). The CDR3 spans 17 residues. Germline trimming cut 1 base from V and 5 bases from J; bases unmatched to any gene: 11. In DNA, the CDR3 is TGCAGTGCTAGAGCCGACCCTTACAGCGGGGGGGACAATGAGCAGTTCTTC. This gives the protein CSARADPYSGGDNEQFF.

Many counts were recorded for this clonotype. The gene calls are TRBV27 and TRBJ2-7, with TRBD1 matching 10 bases. V trimming: 5 bases; J trimming: 5 bases; junction bases outside the gene matches: 3. CDR1 is MNHEY and CDR2 is SMNVEV in the germline V gene (reference sequence). The CDR3 runs 13 residues. CDR3 residues: CASSDRGQDEQYF. Here the CDR3 DNA reads TGTGCCAGCAGTGACAGGGGGCAGGACGAGCAGTACTTC.

This clonotype was seen ten or more times. The V gene is TRBV7-9, the J gene TRBJ2-1; 8 bases are a match to TRBD1. Germline trimming cut 1 base from V and 8 bases from J; bases unmatched to any gene: 4. The germline V gene has CDR1 SEHNR and CDR2 FQNEAQ (reference sequence). There are 14 residues in the CDR3. The CDR3 nucleotides read TGTGCCAGCAGCTTAGGTTCAGGGGGCTATGAGCAGTTCTTC. Translating it yields CASSLGSGGYEQFF.

This clonotype was recorded many times. The V gene is TRBV30, the J gene TRBJ2-3; 8 bases line up with TRBD1. Germline V gene lookup returns CDR1 GTSNPN and CDR2 SVGIG (reference sequence). V shed 0 bases and J 8 bases; nucleotides not matched to a gene: 13. This CDR3 spans 16 amino acids. Written as DNA, the CDR3 is TGTGCCTGGAGTGTATCTCGGACAGGGCTAAAGACTACGCAGTATTTT. It codes for CAWSVSRTGLKTTQYF.

This clonotype was counted ten times or more. The genes are TRBV7-9 and TRBJ2-2; D ambiguous. Trimming pared 5 bases from V and 8 bases from J, leaving 6 bases between. CDR1 and CDR2 (germline): SEHNR, FQNEAQ (reference sequence). The length of the CDR3 is 11 residues. The CDR3, as DNA: TGTGCCAGCAGCCAGTCTGGGGAGCTGTTTTTT. It translates to CASSQSGELFF.

A remark on this clonotype: This sequence may be a read error, since a much larger clone differs from it by one base. The chain combines TRBV15 with TRBJ2-7, with 7 bases identical to TRBD2. The CDR3 totals 14 residues. The germline V gene has CDR1 LNHNV and CDR2 YYDKDF (reference sequence). CDR3 DNA: TGTGCCGCCAGCAGCGGCGGGAGCTCCTACGAGCAGTACTTC. Its protein product is CAASSGGSSYEQYF.

This clonotype was recorded a few times. The J gene is TRBJ2-2, the V gene TRBV29-1; maybe TRBD2 (6 bases). V lost 6 bases and J lost 3, with 35 bases in between. The CDR3 consists of 21 residues. Germline V lookup: CDR1 SQVTM, CDR2 ANQGSEA. The CDR3 loop reads CSVPYPHNLRDREKDTGELFF. For the CDR3, the DNA is TGCAGCGTGCCTTACCCCCATAATCTTCGAGACCGGGAGAAAGACACCGGGGAGCTGTTTTTT.

This clonotype has at least ten counts. This chain connects TRBV5-1 to TRBJ2-1, with 9 bases aligning to TRBD2. The V gene end was trimmed by 1 base and the J gene end by 3 bases; junction bases not matched to a gene: 8. The germline gives CDR1 SGHRS, CDR2 YFSETQ. This CDR3 contains 17 residues. The CDR3 sequence: CASSLRASGAVYNEQFF. The CDR3 coding sequence is TGCGCCAGCAGCTTGAGGGCTAGCGGGGCGGTCTACAATGAGCAGTTCTTC.

This rearrangement joins TRBV24-1 to TRBJ1-2; no reliable D call. The CDR3 extends over 12 amino acids. The germline V gene has CDR1 KGHDR and CDR2 SFDVKD. Between the trimmed V and J ends, which lost 1 base and 4 bases, there was a span of 3 bases. The CDR3 sequence: CATSDLRYGYTF. CDR3 sequence (DNA): TGTGCCACCAGTGATTTACGCTATGGCTACACCTTC.

This clonotype was seen repeatedly, ten times or more. The chain has TRBV7-8 and TRBJ2-3; 11 bases match TRBD1. Germline trimming cut 3 bases from V and 4 bases from J; bases unmatched to any gene: 3. Germline CDR1 is SGHVS and CDR2 is FQNEAQ. The CDR3 has 15 residues. In nucleotides, the CDR3 is TGTGCCAGCAGCTTGGGACAGGGGGTGGCAGATACGCAGTATTTT. Amino acids: CASSLGQGVADTQYF.